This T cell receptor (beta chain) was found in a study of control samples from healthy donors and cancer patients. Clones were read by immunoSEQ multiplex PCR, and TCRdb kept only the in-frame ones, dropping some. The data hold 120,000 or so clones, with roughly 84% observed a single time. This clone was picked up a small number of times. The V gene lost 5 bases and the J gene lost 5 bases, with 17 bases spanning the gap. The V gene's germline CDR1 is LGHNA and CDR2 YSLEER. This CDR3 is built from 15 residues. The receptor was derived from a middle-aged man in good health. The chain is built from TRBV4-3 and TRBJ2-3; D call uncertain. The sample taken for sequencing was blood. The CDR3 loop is CASSSGQVGLDTQYF. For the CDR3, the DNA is TGCGCCAGCAGCTCCGGCCAGGTGGGGTTAGATACGCAGTATTTT.